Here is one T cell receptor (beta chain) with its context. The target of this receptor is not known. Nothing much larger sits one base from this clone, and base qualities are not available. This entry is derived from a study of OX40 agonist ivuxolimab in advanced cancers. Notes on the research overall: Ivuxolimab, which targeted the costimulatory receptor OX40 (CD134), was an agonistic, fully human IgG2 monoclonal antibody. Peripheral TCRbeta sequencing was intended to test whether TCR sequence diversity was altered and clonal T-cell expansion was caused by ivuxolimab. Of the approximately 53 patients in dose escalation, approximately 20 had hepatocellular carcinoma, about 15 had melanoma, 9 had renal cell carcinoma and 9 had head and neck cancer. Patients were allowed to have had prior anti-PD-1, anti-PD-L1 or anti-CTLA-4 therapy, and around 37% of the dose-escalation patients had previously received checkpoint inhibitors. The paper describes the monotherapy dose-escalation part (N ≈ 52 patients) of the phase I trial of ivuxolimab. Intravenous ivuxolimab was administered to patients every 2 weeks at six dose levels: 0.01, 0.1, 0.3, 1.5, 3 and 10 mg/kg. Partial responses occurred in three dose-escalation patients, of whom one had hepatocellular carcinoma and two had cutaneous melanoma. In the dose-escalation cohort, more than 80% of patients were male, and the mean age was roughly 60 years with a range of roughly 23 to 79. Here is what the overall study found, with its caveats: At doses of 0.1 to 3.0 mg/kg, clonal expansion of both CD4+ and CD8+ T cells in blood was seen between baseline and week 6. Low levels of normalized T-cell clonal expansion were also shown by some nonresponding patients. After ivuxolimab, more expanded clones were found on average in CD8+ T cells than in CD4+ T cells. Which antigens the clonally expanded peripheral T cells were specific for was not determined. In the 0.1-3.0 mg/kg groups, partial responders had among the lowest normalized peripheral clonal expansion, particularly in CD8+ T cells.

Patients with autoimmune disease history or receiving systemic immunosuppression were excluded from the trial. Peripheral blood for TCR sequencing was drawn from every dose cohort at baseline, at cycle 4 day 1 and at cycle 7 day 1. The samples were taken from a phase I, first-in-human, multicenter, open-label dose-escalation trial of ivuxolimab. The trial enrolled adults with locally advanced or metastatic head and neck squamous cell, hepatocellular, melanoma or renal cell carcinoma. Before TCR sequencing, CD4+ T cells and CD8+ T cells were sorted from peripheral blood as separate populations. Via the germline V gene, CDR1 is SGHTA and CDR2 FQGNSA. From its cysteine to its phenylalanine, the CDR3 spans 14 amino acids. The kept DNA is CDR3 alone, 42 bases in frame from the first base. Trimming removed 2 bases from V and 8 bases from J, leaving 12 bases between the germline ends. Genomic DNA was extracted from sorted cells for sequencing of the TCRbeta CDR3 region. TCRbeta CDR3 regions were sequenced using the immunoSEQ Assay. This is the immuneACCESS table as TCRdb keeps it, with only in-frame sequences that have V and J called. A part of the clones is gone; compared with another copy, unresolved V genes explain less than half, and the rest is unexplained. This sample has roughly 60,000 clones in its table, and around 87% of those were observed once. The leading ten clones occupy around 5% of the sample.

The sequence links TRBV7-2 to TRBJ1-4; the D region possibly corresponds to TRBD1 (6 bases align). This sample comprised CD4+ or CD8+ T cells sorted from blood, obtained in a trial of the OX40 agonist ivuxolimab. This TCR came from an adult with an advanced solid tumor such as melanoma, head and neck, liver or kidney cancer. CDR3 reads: CASSLLTGGEKLFF. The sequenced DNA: TGTGCCAGCAGCTTATTGACAGGTGGAGAAAAACTGTTTTTT.